These 15 T cell receptor beta chains came from one sample sequenced in a study of T cells after yellow fever vaccination. TCRdb passed the 5' RACE reads through MiXCR, listing each CDR3 protein once. The repertoire holds roughly 500,000 distinct CDR3 sequences, with around 21% as singletons. Sequencing used PBMCs, obtained 15 days after the yellow fever booster vaccination. These receptors were collected from a young man who received the YFV17D yellow fever vaccine.

The chain has TRBV6-1 and TRBJ2-7; 11 bases fit TRBD2. Trimming took 7 bases from V and 2 from J; bases not matched to a gene: 4. The length of the CDR3 is 14 residues. Germline V gene sequence: CDR1 MNHNS, CDR2 SASEGT. This CDR3 is CASKQGLAAYEQYF. Written as DNA, the CDR3 is TGTGCCAGCAAGCAGGGACTAGCGGCCTACGAGCAGTACTTC.

The chain combines TRBV20-1 with TRBJ2-1; 13 bases are a match to TRBD2. J lost 6 bases, V lost 5 bases, and 10 bases had no gene match. Germline CDR1 reads DFQATT; CDR2 reads SNEGSKA (reference sequence). The CDR3 is 16 amino acids. The CDR3 reads CSALASRTSGSNEQFF. For the CDR3, the DNA is TGCAGTGCTCTGGCTTCTCGGACTAGCGGGAGCAATGAGCAGTTCTTC.

The J gene is TRBJ2-5, the V gene TRBV7-2, with 8 nucleotides matching TRBD1. Per germline, CDR1 SGHTA and CDR2 FQGNSA. CDR3 length equals 15 residues. The V segment lost 4 bases and the J segment 1 base; nucleotides outside the gene matches: 5. CDR3 amino acids: CASSSGQGPQETQYF. CDR3 nucleotides: TGTGCCAGCAGCTCCGGACAGGGACCCCAAGAGACCCAGTACTTC.

This clonotype was seen ten or more times. The V gene is TRBV3-1, the J gene TRBJ2-1, with a weak D call TRBD2 (5 bases). Germline loops: CDR1 LGHDT, CDR2 YNNKEL (reference sequence). The germline V and J ends were trimmed by 0 bases and 3 bases, with 15 bases remaining between them. CDR3 length: 17 residues. CDR3 DNA sequence: TGTGCCAGCAGCCAAGAAGGTTCGACTACCTTCTACAATGAGCAGTTCTTC. It is translated as CASSQEGSTTFYNEQFF.

This clonotype was recorded a few times. The chain recombines TRBV20-1 with TRBJ2-7; 8 bases match TRBD1. The CDR3 is made up of 12 amino acids. The germline V gene has CDR1 DFQATT and CDR2 SNEGSKA (reference sequence). Germline trimming cut 6 bases from V and 4 bases from J; bases unmatched to any gene: 5. Here the CDR3 reads CSAQGAGYEQYF. The CDR3 DNA reads TGCAGTGCCCAGGGGGCCGGGTACGAGCAGTACTTC.

There are a few counts of this clonotype. The chain couples TRBV5-6 to TRBJ2-2; 7 bases line up with TRBD2. V trimming: 4 bases; J trimming: 4 bases; junction bases outside the gene matches: 4. The CDR3 is made up of 14 amino acids. CDR1 and CDR2 from the germline V gene are SGHDT and YYEEEE. CDR3 DNA: TGTGCCAGCAGCCGGGACTACCCCACCGGGGAGCTGTTTTTT. This gives the protein CASSRDYPTGELFF. The variable domain in full, completed from reference TRBV5-6 and TRBJ2-2, reads DAGVTQSPTHLIKTRGQQVTLRCSPKSGHDTVSWYQQALGQGPQFIFQYYEEEERQRGNFPDRFSGHQFPNYSSELNVNALLLGDSALYLCASSRDYPTGELFFGEGSRLTVL.

The CDR3 protein is CASSQEEEWGLRNEQFF. The CDR3 DNA reads as TGTGCCAGCAGCCAAGAGGAGGAATGGGGACTCAGAAATGAGCAGTTCTTC. The chain recombines TRBV14 with TRBJ2-1, with a possible D match to TRBD2 (6 bases). Germline values: CDR1 SGHDN, CDR2 FVKESK. V was clipped by 0 bases and J by 7 bases, with 19 bases between them. The CDR3 length is 17 residues.

The chain carries TRBV20-1 and TRBJ2-7, with a possible D match to TRBD2 (6 bases). CDR3 size: 12 residues. Trimming pared 6 bases from V and 6 bases from J, leaving 15 bases between. Germline CDR1 reads DFQATT; CDR2 reads SNEGSKA (reference sequence). In DNA form, the CDR3 reads TGCAGTGCCGCCGGGACTCTCACCGAGCAGTACTTC. Amino acids: CSAAGTLTEQYF.

The chain carries TRBV18 and TRBJ2-1; 10 nucleotides align to TRBD2. In germline, CDR1 is KGHSH, CDR2 LQKENI. The CDR3 is 16 residues long. With V trimmed by 0 bases and J by 6 bases, 5 bases remained unmatched. The CDR3, as DNA: TGTGCCAGCTCACCACCAGTAGCGGGAGGTCTCAATGAGCAGTTCTTC. Amino acids: CASSPPVAGGLNEQFF. The full variable domain, completed using reference TRBV18 and TRBJ2-1, is NAGVMQNPRHLVRRRGQEARLRCSPMKGHSHVYWYRQLPEEGLKFMVYLQKENIIDESGMPKERFSAEFPKEGPSILRIQQVVRGDSAAYFCASSPPVAGGLNEQFFGPGTRLTVL.

This clonotype was seen repeatedly, ten times or more. The chain has TRBV9 and TRBJ2-1; no reliable D call. The V gene lost 2 bases and the J gene lost 5 bases, with 2 bases spanning the gap. There are 11 residues in the CDR3. The germline V gene has CDR1 SGDLS and CDR2 YYNGEE. The CDR3 coding sequence is TGTGCCAGCAGCGTCGACAATGAGCAGTTCTTC. Amino acids: CASSVDNEQFF.

This clonotype was observed a handful of times. The V call is TRBV11-3, the J call TRBJ2-4; the match to TRBD1 covers 7 bases. The ends lost 4 bases at V and 0 bases at J; junction bases unmatched: 9. The length of the CDR3 is 17 residues. Per the germline V gene, CDR1 is SGHNT and CDR2 is YENEEA. CDR3 protein: CASSSREGQLAKNIQYF. For the CDR3, the DNA is TGTGCCAGCAGCTCCCGAGAGGGACAGCTAGCCAAAAACATTCAGTACTTC. Drawing the rest from reference TRBV11-3 and TRBJ2-4, the complete variable domain is EAGVVQSPRYKIIEKKQPVAFWCNPISGHNTLYWYLQNLGQGPELLIRYENEEAVDDSQLPKDRFSAERLKGVDSTLKIQPAELGDSAVYLCASSSREGQLAKNIQYFGAGTRLSVL.

V gene TRBV11-2 combines with J gene TRBJ2-1; D is undetermined. Deletions cut 5 bases from V and 0 bases from J, with 14 bases between. Germline loops: CDR1 SGHAT, CDR2 FQNNGV. The CDR3 consists of 16 residues. As DNA, the CDR3 is TGTGCCAGCAGCGCAAGTTCCGCTAGCTCCTACAATGAGCAGTTCTTC. The encoded protein is CASSASSASSYNEQFF.

This clonotype came up many times. CDR3 DNA sequence: TGCGCCAGCAGCCGTGGGGGGAACTACGAGCAGTACTTC. Protein sequence: CASSRGGNYEQYF. The chain combines TRBV5-1 with TRBJ2-7, with D possibly TRBD2 on 6 matching bases. Trimming removed 4 bases from V and 3 bases from J, with 11 bases in between. The germline V gene has CDR1 SGHRS and CDR2 YFSETQ. The CDR3 runs 13 residues. The full variable domain, with the rest looked up from reference TRBV5-1 and TRBJ2-7, is KAGVTQTPRYLIKTRGQQVTLSCSPISGHRSVSWYQQTPGQGLQFLFEYFSETQRNKGNFPGRFSGRQFSNSRSEMNVSTLELGDSALYLCASSRGGNYEQYFGPGTRLTVT.

V and J are TRBV20-1 and TRBJ1-6; 7 bases are a match to TRBD1. The V gene end was trimmed by 3 bases and the J gene end by 6 bases; junction bases not matched to a gene: 5. The CDR3 runs 14 residues. Per germline, CDR1 DFQATT and CDR2 SNEGSKA (reference sequence). In DNA, the CDR3 is TGCAGTGCTAGTTATGGGACAGTTAATTCACCCCTCCACTTT. Translation: CSASYGTVNSPLHF.

The chain links TRBV9 to TRBJ2-3; 8 bases map to TRBD2. In germline, CDR1 is SGDLS, CDR2 YYNGEE. V lost 3 bases and J lost 6; bases outside the gene matches: 9. This CDR3 spans 15 amino acids. For the CDR3, the DNA is TGTGCCAGCAGCGGTAGCGGGGAGGGCCTTGATACGCAGTATTTT. It encodes CASSGSGEGLDTQYF. The full variable domain, completed using reference TRBV9 and TRBJ2-3, is DSGVTQTPKHLITATGQRVTLRCSPRSGDLSVYWYQQSLDQGLQFLIQYYNGEERAKGNILERFSAQQFPDLHSELNLSSLELGDSALYFCASSGSGEGLDTQYFGPGTRLTVL.